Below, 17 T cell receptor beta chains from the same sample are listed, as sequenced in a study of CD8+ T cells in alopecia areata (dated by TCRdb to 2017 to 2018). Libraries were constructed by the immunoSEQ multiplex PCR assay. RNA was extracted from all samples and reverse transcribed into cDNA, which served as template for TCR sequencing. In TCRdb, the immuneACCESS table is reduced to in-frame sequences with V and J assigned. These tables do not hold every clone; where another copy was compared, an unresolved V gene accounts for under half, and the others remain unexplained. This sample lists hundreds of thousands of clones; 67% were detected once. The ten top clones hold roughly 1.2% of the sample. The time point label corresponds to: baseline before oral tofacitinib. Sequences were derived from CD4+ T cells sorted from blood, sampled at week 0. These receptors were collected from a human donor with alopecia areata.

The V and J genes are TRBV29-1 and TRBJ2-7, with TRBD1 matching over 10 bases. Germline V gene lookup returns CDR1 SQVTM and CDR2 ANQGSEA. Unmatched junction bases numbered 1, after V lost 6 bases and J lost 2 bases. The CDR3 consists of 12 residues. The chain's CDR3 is CSVTGGAYEQYF. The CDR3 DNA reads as TGCAGCGTGACAGGGGGCGCCTACGAGCAGTACTTC.

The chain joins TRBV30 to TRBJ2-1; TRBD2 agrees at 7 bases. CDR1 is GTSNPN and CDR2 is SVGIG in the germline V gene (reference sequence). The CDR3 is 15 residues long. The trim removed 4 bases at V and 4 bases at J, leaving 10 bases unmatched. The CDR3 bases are TGTGCCTGGAAGCGCGGGGGAACAACGTACAATGAGCAGTTCTTC. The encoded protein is CAWKRGGTTYNEQFF.

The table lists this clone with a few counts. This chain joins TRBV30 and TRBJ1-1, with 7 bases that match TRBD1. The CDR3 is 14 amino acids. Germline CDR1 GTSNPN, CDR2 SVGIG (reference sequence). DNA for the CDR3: TGTGCTTACCGGGACAGAAGAATTGGGACTGAAGCTTTCTTT. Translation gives CAYRDRRIGTEAFF. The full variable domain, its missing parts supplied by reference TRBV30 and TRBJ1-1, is SQTIHQWPATLVQPVGSPLSLECTVEGTSNPNLYWYRQAAGRGLQLLFYSVGIGQISSEVPQNLSASRPQDRQFILSSKKLLLSDSGFYLCAYRDRRIGTEAFFGQGTRLTVV.

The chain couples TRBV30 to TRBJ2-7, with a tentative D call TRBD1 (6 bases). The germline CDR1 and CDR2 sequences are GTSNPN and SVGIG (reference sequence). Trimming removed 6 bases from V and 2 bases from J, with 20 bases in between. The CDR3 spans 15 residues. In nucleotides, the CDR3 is TGTGCCTGTTGGCCACAGGGTGAAGGAACCTACGAGCAGTACTTC. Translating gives CACWPQGEGTYEQYF.

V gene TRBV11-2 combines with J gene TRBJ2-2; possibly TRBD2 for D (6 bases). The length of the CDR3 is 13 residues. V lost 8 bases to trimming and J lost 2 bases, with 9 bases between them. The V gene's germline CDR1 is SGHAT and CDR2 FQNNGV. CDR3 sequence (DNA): TGTGCCAGCCGGGACTTAAACACCGGGGAGCTGTTTTTT. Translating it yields CASRDLNTGELFF.

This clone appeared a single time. CDR3 sequence: CAWSRTGVGQPQHF. The CDR3 nucleotides are TGTGCCTGGAGTCGGACAGGGGTTGGCCAGCCCCAGCATTTT. The rearrangement uses TRBV30 and TRBJ1-5, with 9 bases identical to TRBD1. The CDR3 length is 14 residues. V shed 2 bases and J 7 bases; nucleotides not matched to a gene: 6. Per the germline V gene, CDR1 is GTSNPN and CDR2 is SVGIG (reference sequence).

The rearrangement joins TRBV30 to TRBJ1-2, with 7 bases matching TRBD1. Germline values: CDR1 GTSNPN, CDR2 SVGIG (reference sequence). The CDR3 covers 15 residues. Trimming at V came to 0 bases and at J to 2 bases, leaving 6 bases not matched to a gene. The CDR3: CAWSVREGANYGYTF. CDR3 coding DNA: TGTGCCTGGAGTGTACGCGAGGGGGCGAACTATGGCTACACCTTC.

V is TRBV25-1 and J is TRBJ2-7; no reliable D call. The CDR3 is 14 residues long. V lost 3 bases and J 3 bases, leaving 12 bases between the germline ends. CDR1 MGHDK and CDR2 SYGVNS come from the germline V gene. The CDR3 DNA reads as TGTGCCAGCAGTGAGGCACTTAGGAACTACGAGCAGTACTTC. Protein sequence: CASSEALRNYEQYF.

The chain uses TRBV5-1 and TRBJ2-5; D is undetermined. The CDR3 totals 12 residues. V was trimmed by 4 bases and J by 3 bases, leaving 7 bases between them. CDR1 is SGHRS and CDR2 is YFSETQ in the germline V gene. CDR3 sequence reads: CASSRTEETQYF. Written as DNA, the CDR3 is TGCGCCAGCAGCCGTACTGAAGAGACCCAGTACTTC.

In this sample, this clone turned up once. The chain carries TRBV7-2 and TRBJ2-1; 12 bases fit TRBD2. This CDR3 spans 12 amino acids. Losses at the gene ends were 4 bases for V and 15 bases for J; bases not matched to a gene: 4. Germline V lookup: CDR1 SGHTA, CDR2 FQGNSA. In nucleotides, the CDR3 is TGTGCCAGCAGCTCAAGGACTAGCGGGGCGTTCTTC. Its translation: CASSSRTSGAFF.

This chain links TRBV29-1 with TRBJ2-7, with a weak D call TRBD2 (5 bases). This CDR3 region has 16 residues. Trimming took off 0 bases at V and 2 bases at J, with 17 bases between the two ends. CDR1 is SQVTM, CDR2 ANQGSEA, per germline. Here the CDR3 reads CSVEDPHRGSTYEQYF. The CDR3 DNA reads TGCAGCGTTGAAGATCCGCACCGGGGATCTACCTACGAGCAGTACTTC.

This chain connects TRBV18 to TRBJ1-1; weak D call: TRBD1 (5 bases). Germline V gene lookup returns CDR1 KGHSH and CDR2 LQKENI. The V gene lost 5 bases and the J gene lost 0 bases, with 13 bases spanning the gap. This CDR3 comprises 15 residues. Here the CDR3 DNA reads TGTGCCAGCTCAGTTACCGGGACGGTGAACACTGAAGCTTTCTTT. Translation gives CASSVTGTVNTEAFF.

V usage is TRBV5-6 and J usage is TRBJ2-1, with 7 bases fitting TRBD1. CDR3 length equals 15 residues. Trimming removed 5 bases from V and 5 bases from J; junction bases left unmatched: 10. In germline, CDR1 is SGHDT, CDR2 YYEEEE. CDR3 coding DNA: TGTGCCAGCAGACTTGAAGGGGGCGCACACAATGAGCAGTTCTTC. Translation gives CASRLEGGAHNEQFF.

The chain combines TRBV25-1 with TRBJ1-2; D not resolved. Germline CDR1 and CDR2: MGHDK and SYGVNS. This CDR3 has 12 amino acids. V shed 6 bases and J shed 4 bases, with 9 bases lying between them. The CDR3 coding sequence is TGTGCCAGCAGGCGAGGAAGCTATGGCTACACCTTC. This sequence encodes CASRRGSYGYTF.

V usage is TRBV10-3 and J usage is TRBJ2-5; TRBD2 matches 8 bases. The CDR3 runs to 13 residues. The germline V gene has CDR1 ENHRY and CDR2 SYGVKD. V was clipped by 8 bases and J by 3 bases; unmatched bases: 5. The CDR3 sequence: CAIGGAGEETQYF. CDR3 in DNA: TGTGCCATCGGAGGAGCGGGGGAAGAGACCCAGTACTTC.

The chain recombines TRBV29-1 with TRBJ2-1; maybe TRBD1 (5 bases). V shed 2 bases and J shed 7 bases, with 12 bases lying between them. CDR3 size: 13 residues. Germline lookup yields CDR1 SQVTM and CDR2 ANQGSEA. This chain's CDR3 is CSVERWQGNEQFF. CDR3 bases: TGCAGCGTTGAAAGGTGGCAGGGAAATGAGCAGTTCTTC.

CDR3 loop: CASGLVRTSGGNEQFF. The CDR3 DNA follows: TGTGCTAGTGGTTTGGTACGCACTAGCGGGGGGAATGAGCAGTTCTTC. The rearrangement links TRBV12-5 to TRBJ2-1; 12 bases agree with TRBD2. In germline, CDR1 is LGHNT, CDR2 FRNRAP. The CDR3 spans 16 residues. J gave up 7 bases and V 0 bases, and 4 bases lay outside the gene matches.